This passage covers 25 T cell receptor beta chains from one sample sequenced in a study of CD8 T cells in Susac syndrome. When the RNA was reverse transcribed, random hexamers were used with an input of about 0.5 to 1 ug. TCRdb redid the calling of the immunoSEQ multiplex PCR reads with MiXCR, one entry per CDR3 protein. The sample contains 75,000 to 100,000 distinct CDR3 sequences, 85% to 95% of which appear only once. Sequences were obtained from CD8+ T cells from PBMCs. Receptors were obtained from a human donor with Susac syndrome.

CDR3 region: CSAIGTGTPAAEAFF. CDR3 nucleotides: TGCAGTGCTATAGGTACAGGGACACCCGCGGCTGAAGCTTTCTTT. This sequence joins TRBV20-1 and TRBJ1-1, with D possibly matching TRBD1 (6 bases). The CDR3 covers 15 residues. V lost 4 bases to trimming and J lost 6 bases, with 21 bases between them. Germline CDR1 is DFQATT and CDR2 is SNEGSKA (reference sequence).

The rearrangement uses TRBV7-8 and TRBJ2-1; D perhaps matches TRBD2 (5 bases). Trimming removed 4 bases at V and 2 bases at J, with 12 bases between. The CDR3 contains 15 residues. CDR1 and CDR2 from the germline V gene are SGHVS and FQNEAQ. CDR3: CASSSQASPYNEQFF. In DNA form, the CDR3 reads TGTGCCAGCAGCTCCCAGGCTAGCCCCTACAATGAGCAGTTCTTC.

V gene TRBV27 combines with J gene TRBJ2-7; tentative D call: TRBD2 (6 bases). CDR3 length equals 12 residues. Looked up from germline, CDR1 is MNHEY and CDR2 is SMNVEV (reference sequence). The V end lost 7 bases, the J end lost 7 bases, and 14 bases lay between the germline ends. The CDR3: CASKTGVGEQYF. In nucleotides, the CDR3 is TGTGCCAGCAAGACGGGAGTGGGTGAGCAGTACTTC.

The sample holds one count of this clonotype. This chain links TRBV25-1 with TRBJ2-1; the D gene is possibly TRBD2 (7 bases). The CDR3 contains 15 residues. The V gene lost 6 bases and the J gene lost 0 bases, with 12 bases spanning the gap. Germline values: CDR1 MGHDK, CDR2 SYGVNS. CDR3 DNA sequence: TGTGCCAGCAGGGGGGGCGGGAGCTCCTACAATGAGCAGTTCTTC. Residues: CASRGGGSSYNEQFF.

The V and J genes are TRBV12-3 or TRBV12-4 and TRBJ2-3; D uncertain. The length of the CDR3 is 15 residues. V was cut by 5 bases and J by 8 bases, with 20 bases left in between. CDR3 region: CASSPDGEVWGTQYF. In DNA, the CDR3 is TGTGCCAGCAGTCCGGACGGCGAGGTTTGGGGTACGCAGTATTTT.

The chain carries TRBV20-1 and TRBJ2-7; D might be TRBD2 (6 bases). Trimming removed 8 bases at V and 0 bases at J, with 17 bases between. This CDR3 has 14 amino acids. CDR1 and CDR2 (germline): DFQATT, SNEGSKA (reference sequence). The CDR3 is CSTWGLRSSYEQYF. In DNA form, the CDR3 reads TGCAGTACATGGGGACTCCGAAGCTCCTACGAGCAGTACTTC.

The chain joins TRBV24-1 to TRBJ2-1; TRBD1 or TRBD2 may be the D gene (7 bases each). The CDR3 consists of 12 residues. Germline CDR1 KGHDR, CDR2 SFDVKD. V was pared by 4 bases and J by 9 bases, with 9 bases between. CDR3 nucleotide sequence: TGTGCCACCAGTGACAGGGGGGGTGAGCAGTTCTTC. Residues: CATSDRGGEQFF.

The CDR3 DNA is TGCAGTGCTAGGGAGGAGGCCACTGAAGCTTTCTTT. Translated: CSAREEATEAFF. The chain carries TRBV20-1 and TRBJ1-1, with unresolved D. The CDR3 contains 12 residues. Germline CDR1 is DFQATT and CDR2 is SNEGSKA (reference sequence). V was trimmed by 3 bases and J by 4 bases, leaving 9 bases between them.

This chain connects TRBV28 to TRBJ2-1; possible D gene TRBD1, 6 bases. This CDR3 contains 15 residues. Germline V lookup: CDR1 MDHEN, CDR2 SYDVKM. V dropped 5 bases and J dropped 3 bases, with 14 bases sitting between them. The CDR3 coding sequence is TGTGCCAGCAGTGGTCAGGGGTTGAACTACAATGAGCAGTTCTTC. Translation gives CASSGQGLNYNEQFF.

J is TRBJ2-1 and V is TRBV29-1; 7 bases are a match to TRBD2. The CDR3 has 15 residues. J gave up 6 bases and V 2 bases, and 10 bases lay outside the gene matches. Germline CDR1 reads SQVTM; CDR2 reads ANQGSEA. CDR3 sequence (DNA): TGCAGCGTTGAACCAAGGACTAGGGAGCCCAATGAGCAGTTCTTC. Translation gives CSVEPRTREPNEQFF.

The V call is TRBV4-1, the J call TRBJ2-1; TRBD1 or TRBD2 may be the D gene (5 bases each). V was shortened by 5 bases and J by 2 bases, with 7 bases between the two germline ends. Germline-derived CDR1 and CDR2 are MGHRA and YSYEKL. The CDR3 extends over 13 amino acids. The CDR3 sequence: CASSEGPYNEQFF. The CDR3, as DNA: TGCGCCAGCAGCGAGGGACCCTACAATGAGCAGTTCTTC.

The chain recombines TRBV5-6 with TRBJ2-2; 7 nucleotides match TRBD2. V lost 9 bases, J lost 6 bases, and 8 bases stayed unmatched. This CDR3 is built from 13 residues. Per germline, CDR1 SGHDT and CDR2 YYEEEE. In DNA form, the CDR3 reads TGTGCCACCGGACTAGGGTTACCCGGGGAGCTGTTTTTT. Its protein product is CATGLGLPGELFF.

About this clonotype itself: A read error may account for a junction end that differs from germline. This chain uses TRBV7-7 with TRBJ2-5; D possibly uses TRBD1 or TRBD2 (5 bases each). Germline V gene sequence: CDR1 SSHAT, CDR2 FNYEAQ (reference sequence). The CDR3 runs to 14 residues. CDR3 DNA sequence: TGTGCTAGCAGCTCCGGGGCGGGTGGAGAGACCCAGTACTTC. Amino acids: CASSSGAGGETQYF.

The chain couples TRBV27 to TRBJ2-7, with 7 bases aligning to TRBD2. Germline V gene data show CDR1 as MNHEY and CDR2 as SMNVEV (reference sequence). The CDR3 sequence is 17 residues long. Germline trimming cut 6 bases from V and 4 bases from J; bases unmatched to any gene: 18. CDR3 residues: CASSQINAGDTSYEQYF. In DNA, the CDR3 is TGTGCCAGCAGCCAGATTAATGCGGGAGACACATCTTACGAGCAGTACTTC.

The V and J genes are TRBV2 and TRBJ2-5, with 8 nucleotides matching TRBD1. This CDR3 region has 12 residues. V lost 8 bases and J lost 7; bases outside the gene matches: 6. CDR1 SNHLY and CDR2 FYNNEI come from the germline V gene. CDR3 bases: TGTGCCAGCCTGACAGGGGCGGGGACCCAGTACTTC. Protein product: CASLTGAGTQYF.

J is TRBJ2-5 and V is TRBV27; 9 nucleotides match TRBD1. This CDR3 region has 15 residues. Per the germline V gene, CDR1 is MNHEY and CDR2 is SMNVEV (reference sequence). With 0 bases clipped from V and 7 bases from J, the junction kept 6 bases outside the gene matches. As DNA, the CDR3 is TGTGCCAGCAGTTTATCTGGACAGGGGTTGGGGACCCAGTACTTC. Translation gives CASSLSGQGLGTQYF.

The V gene is TRBV9, the J gene TRBJ2-1; D call uncertain. The CDR3 runs 13 residues. The V and J ends lost 4 bases and 8 bases respectively, with 13 bases between them. Germline V lookup: CDR1 SGDLS, CDR2 YYNGEE. Written as DNA, the CDR3 is TGTGCCAGCAGCACACTGTCCTTACATGAGCAGTTCTTC. This codes for CASSTLSLHEQFF. The whole variable domain, remainder taken from reference TRBV9 and TRBJ2-1, is DSGVTQTPKHLITATGQRVTLRCSPRSGDLSVYWYQQSLDQGLQFLIQYYNGEERAKGNILERFSAQQFPDLHSELNLSSLELGDSALYFCASSTLSLHEQFFGPGTRLTVL.

V gene TRBV20-1 combines with J gene TRBJ2-1, with 13 bases lining up with TRBD2. The CDR3 is 16 amino acids. The germline gives CDR1 DFQATT, CDR2 SNEGSKA (reference sequence). The V segment lost 3 bases and the J segment 4 bases; nucleotides outside the gene matches: 6. CDR3: CSASPGLAGRYNEQFF. CDR3 coding DNA: TGCAGTGCTAGCCCGGGACTAGCGGGGAGATACAATGAGCAGTTCTTC.

This clonotype has a single count. The V gene is TRBV25-1, the J gene TRBJ1-2; the D gene is possibly TRBD1 (5 bases). Germline values: CDR1 MGHDK, CDR2 SYGVNS. Trimming took 4 bases from V and 4 from J, leaving 13 bases between them. CDR3 length equals 14 residues. The CDR3 here is CASSVTGLGYGYTF. CDR3 bases: TGTGCCAGCAGTGTAACAGGTCTTGGCTATGGCTACACCTTC.

V gene TRBV6-2 or TRBV6-3 combines with J gene TRBJ2-3; no clear D gene. Trimming cost V 2 bases and J 6 bases, with 18 bases left between them. CDR3 size: 16 residues. Germline CDR1 reads MNHEY; CDR2 reads SVGEGT. The CDR3 region has the DNA TGTGCCAGCAGTTACAACCTAGTCGAGTCCACGGATACGCAGTATTTT. Its protein is CASSYNLVESTDTQYF.

V is TRBV28 and J is TRBJ2-7; D is unresolved. V lost 3 bases, J lost 0 bases, and 6 bases lay in between. This CDR3 has 13 amino acids. Germline V lookup: CDR1 MDHEN, CDR2 SYDVKM. The CDR3: CASSFATSYEQYF. CDR3 coding DNA: TGTGCCAGCAGTTTCGCCACCTCCTACGAGCAGTACTTC.

The sample holds a few counts of this clonotype. This sequence joins TRBV29-1 and TRBJ2-7; the match to TRBD1 covers 8 bases. CDR1 is SQVTM and CDR2 is ANQGSEA in the germline V gene. This CDR3 region has 12 residues. Germline trimming cut 6 bases from V and 2 bases from J; bases unmatched to any gene: 3. The CDR3 region has the DNA TGCAGCGTCCGACAGGGGCCCTACGAGCAGTACTTC. Its protein product is CSVRQGPYEQYF.

This chain connects TRBV4-2 to TRBJ2-7; 10 positions match TRBD2. The junction had 5 bases not matched to a gene; V was cut back by 4 bases and J by 2 bases. This CDR3 is built from 15 residues. The germline V gene encodes CDR1 LGHNA and CDR2 YNFKEQ. The CDR3 DNA reads TGTGCCAGCAGCCCCAGCGGGAGGGACCCCTACGAGCAGTACTTC. It encodes CASSPSGRDPYEQYF.

The V and J genes are TRBV27 and TRBJ1-1; no firm D call. Germline V CDR1 and CDR2: MNHEY, SMNVEV (reference sequence). Between the trimmed V and J ends, which lost 4 bases and 1 base, there was a span of 7 bases. The CDR3 has 13 amino acids. CDR3 loop: CASSSGGNTEAFF. CDR3 coding DNA: TGTGCCAGCAGTTCTGGTGGGAACACTGAAGCTTTCTTT.

This chain links TRBV24-1 with TRBJ2-1; D is perhaps TRBD2 (6 bases). CDR1 is KGHDR and CDR2 is SFDVKD in the germline V gene. Between the trimmed V and J ends, which lost 5 bases and 4 bases, there was a span of 17 bases. The length of the CDR3 is 16 residues. CDR3 loop: CATSGRDGAGYNEQFF. CDR3 sequence (DNA): TGTGCCACCAGTGGCCGGGACGGAGCGGGTTACAATGAGCAGTTCTTC.